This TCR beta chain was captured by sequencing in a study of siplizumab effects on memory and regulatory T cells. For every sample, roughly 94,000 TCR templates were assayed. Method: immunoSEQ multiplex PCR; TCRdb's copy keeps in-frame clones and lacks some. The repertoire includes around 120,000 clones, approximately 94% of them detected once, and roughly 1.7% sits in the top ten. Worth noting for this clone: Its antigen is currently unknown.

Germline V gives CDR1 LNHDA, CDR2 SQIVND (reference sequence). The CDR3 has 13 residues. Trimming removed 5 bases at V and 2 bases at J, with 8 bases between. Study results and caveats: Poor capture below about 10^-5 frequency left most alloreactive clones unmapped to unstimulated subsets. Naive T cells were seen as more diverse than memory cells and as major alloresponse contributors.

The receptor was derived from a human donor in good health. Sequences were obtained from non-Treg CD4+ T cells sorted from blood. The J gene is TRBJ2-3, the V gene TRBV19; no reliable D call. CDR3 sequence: CASSARLTDTQYF. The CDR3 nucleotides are TGTGCCAGTAGTGCGAGACTCACAGATACGCAGTATTTT.